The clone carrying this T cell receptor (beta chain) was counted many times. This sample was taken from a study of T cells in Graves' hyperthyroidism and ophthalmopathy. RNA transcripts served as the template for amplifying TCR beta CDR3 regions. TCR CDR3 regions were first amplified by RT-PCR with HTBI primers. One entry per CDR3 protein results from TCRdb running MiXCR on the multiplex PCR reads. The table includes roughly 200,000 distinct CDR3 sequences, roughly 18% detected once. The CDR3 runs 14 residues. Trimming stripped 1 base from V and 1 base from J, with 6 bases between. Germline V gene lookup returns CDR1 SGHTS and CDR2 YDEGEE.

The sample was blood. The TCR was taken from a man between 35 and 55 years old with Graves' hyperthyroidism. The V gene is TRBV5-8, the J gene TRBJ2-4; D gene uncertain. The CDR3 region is CASSLSVAKNIQYF. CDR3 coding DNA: TGTGCCAGCAGCTTGTCTGTTGCCAAAAACATTCAGTACTTC.